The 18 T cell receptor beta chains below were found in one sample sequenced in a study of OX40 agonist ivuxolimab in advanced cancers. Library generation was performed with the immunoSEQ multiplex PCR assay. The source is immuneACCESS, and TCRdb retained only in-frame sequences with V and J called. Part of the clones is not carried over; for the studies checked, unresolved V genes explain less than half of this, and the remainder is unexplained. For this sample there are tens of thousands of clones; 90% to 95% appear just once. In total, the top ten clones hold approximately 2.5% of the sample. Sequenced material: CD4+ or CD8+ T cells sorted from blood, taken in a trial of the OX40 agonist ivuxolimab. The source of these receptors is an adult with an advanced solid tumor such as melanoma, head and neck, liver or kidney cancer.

CDR3 sequence reads: CASSMRGDYEQYF. The CDR3 DNA sequence: TGCGCCAGCAGCATGAGGGGTGACTACGAGCAGTACTTC. The chain carries TRBV5-1 and TRBJ2-7; D may match TRBD1 or TRBD2 (5 bases each). Germline V gene data show CDR1 as SGHRS and CDR2 as YFSETQ. V was shortened by 4 bases and J by 3 bases, with 11 bases between the two germline ends. This CDR3 has 13 residues. Filled out from reference TRBV5-1 and TRBJ2-7, the complete variable domain reads KAGVTQTPRYLIKTRGQQVTLSCSPISGHRSVSWYQQTPGQGLQFLFEYFSETQRNKGNFPGRFSGRQFSNSRSEMNVSTLELGDSALYLCASSMRGDYEQYFGPGTRLTVT.

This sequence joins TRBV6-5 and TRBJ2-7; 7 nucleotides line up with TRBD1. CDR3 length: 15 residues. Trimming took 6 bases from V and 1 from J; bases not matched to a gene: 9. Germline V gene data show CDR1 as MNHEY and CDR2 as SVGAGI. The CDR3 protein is CASSPRDRKSYEQYF. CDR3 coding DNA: TGTGCCAGCAGCCCCCGGGACAGAAAATCCTACGAGCAGTACTTC.

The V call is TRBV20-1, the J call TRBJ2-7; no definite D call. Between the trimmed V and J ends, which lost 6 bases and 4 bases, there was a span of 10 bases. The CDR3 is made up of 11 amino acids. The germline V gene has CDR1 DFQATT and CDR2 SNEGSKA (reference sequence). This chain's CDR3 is CSASSFYEQYF. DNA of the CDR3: TGCAGTGCCAGTTCCTTTTACGAGCAGTACTTC.

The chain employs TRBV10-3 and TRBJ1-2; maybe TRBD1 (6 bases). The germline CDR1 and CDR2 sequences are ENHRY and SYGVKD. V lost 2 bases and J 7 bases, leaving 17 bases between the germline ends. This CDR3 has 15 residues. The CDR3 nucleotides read TGTGCCATCAGTGAGACCCGACAGGATCTGAGTGGCTACACCTTC. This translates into CAISETRQDLSGYTF.

CDR3 bases: TGTGCCTGGAGTGGACAGGGGAGGCCACCCCTCCACTTT. Translated, it gives CAWSGQGRPPLHF. The chain carries TRBV30 and TRBJ1-6; 8 positions agree with TRBD1. The CDR3 totals 13 residues. Germline values: CDR1 GTSNPN, CDR2 SVGIG (reference sequence). Trimming cost V 1 base and J 11 bases; bases outside gene matches: 4.

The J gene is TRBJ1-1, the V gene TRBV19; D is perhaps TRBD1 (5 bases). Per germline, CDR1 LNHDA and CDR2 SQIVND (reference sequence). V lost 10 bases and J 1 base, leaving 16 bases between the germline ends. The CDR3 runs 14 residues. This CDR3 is CANRSRSGNTEAFF. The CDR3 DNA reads TGTGCCAACAGGTCCCGGTCGGGGAACACTGAAGCTTTCTTT.

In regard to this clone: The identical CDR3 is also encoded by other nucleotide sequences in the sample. For the CDR3, the DNA is TGTGCCAGTAGTATAAGTACAGGGCCAGATACGCAGTATTTT. Translated: CASSISTGPDTQYF. The chain couples TRBV19 to TRBJ2-3; D is possibly TRBD1 (6 bases). Germline lookup yields CDR1 LNHDA and CDR2 SQIVND (reference sequence). Deletions cut 2 bases from V and 4 bases from J, with 10 bases between. CDR3 size: 14 residues.

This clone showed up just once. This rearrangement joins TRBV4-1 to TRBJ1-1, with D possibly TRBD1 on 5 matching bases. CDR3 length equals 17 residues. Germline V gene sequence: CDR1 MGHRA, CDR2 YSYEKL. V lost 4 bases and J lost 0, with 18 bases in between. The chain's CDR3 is CASSLTPQGRVNTEAFF. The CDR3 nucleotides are TGCGCCAGCAGCCTTACTCCTCAGGGTAGGGTGAACACTGAAGCTTTCTTT.

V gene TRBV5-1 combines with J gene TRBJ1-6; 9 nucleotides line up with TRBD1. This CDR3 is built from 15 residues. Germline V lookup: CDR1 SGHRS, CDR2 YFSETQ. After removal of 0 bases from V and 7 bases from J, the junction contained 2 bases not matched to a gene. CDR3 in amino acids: CASSLAGQGNSPLHF. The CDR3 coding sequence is TGCGCCAGCAGCTTGGCGGGACAGGGAAATTCACCCCTCCACTTT.

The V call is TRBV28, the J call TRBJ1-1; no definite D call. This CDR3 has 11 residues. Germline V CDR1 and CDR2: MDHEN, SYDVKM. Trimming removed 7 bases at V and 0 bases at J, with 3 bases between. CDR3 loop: CASKVNTEAFF. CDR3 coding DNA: TGTGCCAGCAAGGTGAACACTGAAGCTTTCTTT.

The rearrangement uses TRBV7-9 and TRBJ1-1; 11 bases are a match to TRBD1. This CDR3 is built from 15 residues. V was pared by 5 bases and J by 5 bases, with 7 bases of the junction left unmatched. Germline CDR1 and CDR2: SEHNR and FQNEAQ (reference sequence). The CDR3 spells CASSTGQGARTEAFF. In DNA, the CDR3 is TGTGCCAGCAGCACAGGACAGGGGGCGCGGACTGAAGCTTTCTTT.

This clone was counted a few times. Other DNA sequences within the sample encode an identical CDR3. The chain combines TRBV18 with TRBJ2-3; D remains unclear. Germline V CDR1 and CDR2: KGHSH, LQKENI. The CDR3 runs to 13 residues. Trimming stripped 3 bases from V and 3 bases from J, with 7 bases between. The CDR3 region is CASSPLTTDTQYF. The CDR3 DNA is TGTGCCAGCTCACCTCTGACTACAGATACGCAGTATTTT.

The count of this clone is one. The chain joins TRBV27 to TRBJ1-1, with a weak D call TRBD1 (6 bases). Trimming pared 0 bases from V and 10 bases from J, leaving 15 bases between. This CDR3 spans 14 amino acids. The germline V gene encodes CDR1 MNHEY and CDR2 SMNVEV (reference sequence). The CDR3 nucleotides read TGTGCCAGCAGTTTATCGCCAGGGGCTTCCGTAGCTTTCTTT. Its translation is CASSLSPGASVAFF.

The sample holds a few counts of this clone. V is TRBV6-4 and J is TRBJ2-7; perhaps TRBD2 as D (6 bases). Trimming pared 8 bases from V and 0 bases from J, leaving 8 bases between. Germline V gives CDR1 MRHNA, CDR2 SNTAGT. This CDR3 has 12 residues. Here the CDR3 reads CASWDFSYEQYF. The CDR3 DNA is TGTGCCAGCTGGGACTTCTCCTACGAGCAGTACTTC.

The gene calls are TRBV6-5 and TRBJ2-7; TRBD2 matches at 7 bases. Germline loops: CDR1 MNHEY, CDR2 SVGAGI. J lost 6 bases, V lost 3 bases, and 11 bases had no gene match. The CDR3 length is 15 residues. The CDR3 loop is CASSYRGSGWIEQYF. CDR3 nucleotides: TGTGCCAGCAGTTATCGCGGGAGCGGATGGATCGAGCAGTACTTC.

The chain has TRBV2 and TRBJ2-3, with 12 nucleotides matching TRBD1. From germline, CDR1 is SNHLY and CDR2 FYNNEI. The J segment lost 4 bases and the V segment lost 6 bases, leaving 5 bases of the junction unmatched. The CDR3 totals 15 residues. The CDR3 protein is CASSWGQGASDTQYF. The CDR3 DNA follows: TGTGCCAGCAGCTGGGGACAGGGGGCATCAGATACGCAGTATTTT.

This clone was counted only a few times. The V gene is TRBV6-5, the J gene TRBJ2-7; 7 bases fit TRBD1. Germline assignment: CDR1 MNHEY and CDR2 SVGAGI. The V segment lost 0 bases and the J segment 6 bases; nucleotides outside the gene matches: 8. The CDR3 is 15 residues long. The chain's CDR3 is CASSYSGTVLGEQYF. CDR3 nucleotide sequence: TGTGCCAGCAGTTACTCGGGGACAGTCCTGGGCGAGCAGTACTTC.

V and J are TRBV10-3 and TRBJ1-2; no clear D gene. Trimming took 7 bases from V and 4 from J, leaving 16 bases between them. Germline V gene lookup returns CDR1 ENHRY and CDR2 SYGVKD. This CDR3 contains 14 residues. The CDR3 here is CAITSRYGGYGYTF. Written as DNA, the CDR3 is TGTGCCATCACCTCTCGCTATGGCGGCTATGGCTACACCTTC.